This T cell receptor (beta chain) was found in a study of blood T cell repertoires in COVID-19. The CDR3 extends over 16 amino acids. The germline CDR1 and CDR2 sequences are SGDLS and YYNGEE. V lost 2 bases and J lost 2; bases outside the gene matches: 6. Libraries were prepared by immunoSEQ multiplex PCR; TCRdb keeps only in-frame clonotypes and omits some of them. The sample has approximately 350,000 clones, less than 90% seen once; the top ten hold under 8.5%. The chain is built from TRBV9 and TRBJ2-3, with 9 bases that match TRBD2. Sequenced: peripheral blood. This receptor was obtained from a woman aged 55-69 years with COVID-19, enrolled during active disease. As DNA, the CDR3 is TGTGCCAGCAGCGTGTTGGCGGGGGGGTCCACAGATACGCAGTATTTT. Its translation is CASSVLAGGSTDTQYF.